A selection of T cell receptor beta chains follows, all from one sample in a study of vaccination and CD4 T cells after COVID-19. For these TCRs, the target antigens are not known. TCRdb used MiXCR to reprocess the PCR reads, holding one entry per CDR3 protein. The sample includes about 21,000 distinct CDR3 sequences, around 62% of them seen just once. This sample comprised CD4+ T cells from blood, cultured in vitro, obtained before SARS-CoV-2 vaccination. Receptors originate from a human donor who received a COVID-19 vaccine. The CDR3 runs from the conserved cysteine through the conserved F or W. The D gene is left open where the match is weak. Only some rows state a clone size, as once, few, many or a class for expanded clones.

clone size	CDR3 length	V gene	D gene	J gene	CDR3 DNA	CDR3 protein
-	14	TRBV20-1	TRBD2	TRBJ2-3	TGCAGTGCTAGAGTACTAGCGGGGACAGATACGCAGTATTTT	CSARVLAGTDTQYF
-	16	TRBV10-3	-	TRBJ2-2	TGTGCCATCAGTCTAGACAGACCAGAAGGCACCGGGGAGCTGTTTTTT	CAISLDRPEGTGELFF
-	15	TRBV4-1	TRBD2	TRBJ2-3	TGCGCCAGCAGCCAAGATGCGGGGGGGGCTGATACGCAGTATTTT	CASSQDAGGADTQYF
once	16	TRBV6-2/TRBV6-3	-	TRBJ1-2	TGTGCCAGCAGTTACGGTGCGGTCAGGCTCTCGGTTGGCTACACCTTC	CASSYGAVRLSVGYTF
-	14	TRBV12-3/TRBV12-4	-	TRBJ2-3	TGTGCCAGCAGTTTGGGCAGGAGCACAGATACGCAGTATTTT	CASSLGRSTDTQYF
few	13	TRBV20-1	-	TRBJ1-2	TGCAGTGCGAGGCGCCCGACAGGCTATGGCTACACCTTC	CSARRPTGYGYTF
-	16	TRBV6-5	TRBD1	TRBJ1-5	TGTGCCAGCAGTTTTCATCGGGACAGGGGGCAACAGCCCCAGCATTTT	CASSFHRDRGQQPQHF
-	15	TRBV14	-	TRBJ2-3	TGTGCCAGCAGCCCTATCCAAGGGGCGGGAGATACGCAGTATTTT	CASSPIQGAGDTQYF
-	18	TRBV7-7	TRBD2	TRBJ2-5	TGTGCCAGCAGCTTAAATCCGCTAGCGGGGTACCGAAAAGAGACCCAGTACTTC	CASSLNPLAGYRKETQYF
-	15	TRBV4-2	TRBD1	TRBJ2-1	TGTGCCAGCAGCCGATTACCGGACAGGGACAATGAGCAGTTCTTC	CASSRLPDRDNEQFF
-	13	TRBV19	-	TRBJ2-3	TGTGCCAGTAGGATGCAGGGCCCAGATACGCAGTATTTT	CASRMQGPDTQYF
-	15	TRBV6-1	-	TRBJ1-2	TGTGCCAGCAGGGAACCGGACGGGATCGCATTTGGCTACACCTTC	CASREPDGIAFGYTF
few	12	TRBV24-1	-	TRBJ2-3	TGTGCCACCAGTGAAGCCGAGGATACGCAGTATTTT	CATSEAEDTQYF
-	15	TRBV19	-	TRBJ2-7	TGTGCCAGTACCCCCAGCGCGACCTACTCCTACGAGCAGTACTTC	CASTPSATYSYEQYF
-	15	TRBV20-1	-	TRBJ2-3	TGCAGTGCTAGAGATTACGGCAGGGGCCAGGATACGCAGTATTTT	CSARDYGRGQDTQYF
few	13	TRBV20-1	-	TRBJ1-6	TGCAGTGCTAGTATGCAGGGTTTCTCACCCCTCCACTTT	CSASMQGFSPLHF
few	18	TRBV6-5	-	TRBJ2-3	TGTGCCAGCAGTTACCTCGTGGGGGTGGTAGCGGACACAGATACGCAGTATTTT	CASSYLVGVVADTDTQYF
-	13	TRBV10-1	-	TRBJ1-1	TGCGCCAGCAGTAGGGCCAGGAACACTGAAGCTTTCTTT	CASSRARNTEAFF
-	20	TRBV21-1	-	TRBJ1-2	TGTGCCAGCAGCTCGGAGAGCGCCTTCGGGAGGACACCTGCTAACTATGGCTACACCTTC	CASSSESAFGRTPANYGYTF
-	14	TRBV2	-	TRBJ2-4	TGTGCCAGCAGACCGCGGCTAGCCAAAAACATTCAGTACTTC	CASRPRLAKNIQYF
-	13	TRBV20-1	TRBD2	TRBJ2-5	TGCAGTGCTCCCGGGACTAGCGGTTCGACCCAGTACTTC	CSAPGTSGSTQYF
-	17	TRBV28	-	TRBJ1-5	TGTGCCAGCAGTTTCCCACAAAGCTTTGTGGGTAATCAGCCCCAGCATTTT	CASSFPQSFVGNQPQHF
-	16	TRBV7-7	-	TRBJ2-2	TGTGCCAGCAGCTACGGAACGGCAGAGCACCCCGGGGAGCTGTTTTTT	CASSYGTAEHPGELFF
-	14	TRBV6-1	-	TRBJ1-1	TGTGCCAGCAGTAATACAGGGAGGTCAACTGAAGCTTTCTTT	CASSNTGRSTEAFF
few	18	TRBV2	TRBD2	TRBJ2-5	TGTGCCAGCAGTGATCCGAGCGGGGTCAGATCAGGTGGAGAGACCCAGTACTTC	CASSDPSGVRSGGETQYF
-	13	TRBV2	-	TRBJ1-5	TGTGCCAGCACCTGGGACGCGAATCAGCCCCAGCATTTT	CASTWDANQPQHF
-	17	TRBV7-9	-	TRBJ2-4	TGTGCCAGCAGCTTTGAGACAGGAGGATTAGCCAAAAACATTCAGTACTTC	CASSFETGGLAKNIQYF
-	14	TRBV19	TRBD1	TRBJ2-7	TGTGCCAGTAGTCCCGGAAGACAGGGCTACGAGCAGTACTTC	CASSPGRQGYEQYF
once	15	TRBV5-1	TRBD1	TRBJ1-1	TGCGCCAGCAGCTTGGAGGAGGGGGCTGGCACTGAAGCTTTCTTT	CASSLEEGAGTEAFF
few	16	TRBV6-1	TRBD1	TRBJ2-2	TGTGCCAGCAGTGCCCAGGGGGCGCAGTTAACCGGGGAGCTGTTTTTT	CASSAQGAQLTGELFF
-	11	TRBV12-3/TRBV12-4	-	TRBJ1-1	TGTGCCAGCAGTTTAGACACTGAAGCTTTCTTT	CASSLDTEAFF
-	15	TRBV20-1	TRBD1	TRBJ1-4	TGCAGTGCTAGAGATGACAGGGCCGGCGATGAAAAACTGTTTTTT	CSARDDRAGDEKLFF
-	15	TRBV7-6	TRBD1	TRBJ2-1	TGTGCCAGCAGCTTAGGGACAGGGGGCTTCAATGAGCAGTTCTTC	CASSLGTGGFNEQFF
few	15	TRBV19	-	TRBJ2-2	TGTGCCAGTAGTATCAACCGTGGGGGCACCGGGGAGCTGTTTTTT	CASSINRGGTGELFF
-	15	TRBV20-1	-	TRBJ2-7	TGCAGTGCTGGAGGACTCGGTTCCTTCTCCTACGAGCAGTACTTC	CSAGGLGSFSYEQYF
-	14	TRBV20-1	-	TRBJ1-2	TGCAGTGCTAGAGATCCGGCGCATTACTATGGCTACACCTTC	CSARDPAHYYGYTF
-	14	TRBV6-1	-	TRBJ1-1	TGTGCCAGCAGCAGGACAGTTTCTAACACTGAAGCTTTCTTT	CASSRTVSNTEAFF
-	13	TRBV6-5	-	TRBJ1-6	TGTGCCAGCAGTTACCTTCTGGGGGGGCCCCTCCACTTT	CASSYLLGGPLHF